Below, 21 T cell receptor beta chains from the same sample are listed, as sequenced in a study of blood T cells in healthy people across ages (dated by TCRdb to 2015 to 2017). Library method: 5' RACE. TCRdb names Illumina HiSeq 2500 as the instrument used. A second roughly 6 to 12 cycle PCR used a sample-barcoded 5' primer and a J-beta primer mix. The raw public reads went through TCRdb reprocessing: fastp at Q25, MiXCR clone calling, in-frame beta chains kept. Rows matching on CDR3 protein sequence are summarized as one entry with the most common DNA and genes. In all, the sample holds 800,000 to 950,000 distinct CDR3 sequences, and roughly 43% of those were seen once. The ten largest clones take up around 15% of the sample. The specimen sequenced was blood. The receptor set was obtained from a man in his thirties or forties in good health.

The J gene is TRBJ2-3, the V gene TRBV6-1; perhaps TRBD2 as D (6 bases). V was pared by 2 bases and J by 4 bases, with 16 bases between. This CDR3 comprises 16 residues. Germline CDR1 is MNHNS and CDR2 is SASEGT. The DNA for the CDR3 is TGTGCCAGCAGTGAATTTTCGACTAGAGGTGCAGATACGCAGTATTTT. It yields the protein CASSEFSTRGADTQYF.

The gene calls are TRBV29-1 and TRBJ1-2; 7 positions match TRBD1. Unmatched junction bases numbered 11, after V lost 6 bases and J lost 4 bases. Germline CDR1 is SQVTM and CDR2 is ANQGSEA. The CDR3 has 14 amino acids. The CDR3 nucleotides read TGCAGCGTCACGACAGGGACCAACCTCTATGGCTACACCTTC. This translates into CSVTTGTNLYGYTF.

The J gene is TRBJ2-5, the V gene TRBV15; TRBD1 might be the D (6 bases). The end of the DNA is better explained by TRBJ2-7, so the J call may be wrong. The germline V gene has CDR1 LNHNV and CDR2 YYDKDF (reference sequence). This CDR3 is 11 amino acids long. CDR3 sequence: CATSGGSEQYF. Written as DNA, the CDR3 is TGTGCCACCAGCGGGGGCTCCGAGCAGTACTTC.

The chain employs TRBV29-1 and TRBJ1-1, with 7 bases lining up with TRBD1. Germline CDR1 and CDR2: SQVTM and ANQGSEA. With V trimmed by 7 bases and J by 4 bases, 9 bases remained unmatched. The CDR3 has 13 residues. In DNA form, the CDR3 reads TGCAGCGCTGTGGCCCAGGGGGTCACTGAAGCTTTCTTT. Encoded protein: CSAVAQGVTEAFF.

The chain is built from TRBV11-1 and TRBJ2-1; D remains unclear. Germline CDR1 is SGHAT and CDR2 is FQDESV (reference sequence). Trimming stripped 5 bases from V and 13 bases from J, with 18 bases between. The CDR3 has 13 amino acids. CDR3: CASSQPLSAIQFF. CDR3 in DNA: TGTGCCAGCAGCCAACCTCTGTCAGCAATTCAGTTCTTC.

V usage is TRBV4-1 and J usage is TRBJ1-6, with D tentatively TRBD1 (6 bases). V was trimmed by 3 bases and J by 9 bases, leaving 12 bases between them. This CDR3 contains 14 residues. Germline V gene sequence: CDR1 MGHRA, CDR2 YSYEKL. The CDR3 sequence: CASSQYREGSPLHF. CDR3 DNA: TGCGCCAGCAGCCAGTACAGGGAAGGTTCACCCCTCCACTTT.

The V and J genes are TRBV4-1 and TRBJ2-1; a weak D match, TRBD1 (6 bases). Germline CDR1 MGHRA, CDR2 YSYEKL. Trimming took 0 bases from V and 8 from J, leaving 11 bases between them. The length of the CDR3 is 14 residues. The CDR3 loop is CASSQEQGIYEQFF. In DNA form, the CDR3 reads TGCGCCAGCAGCCAAGAACAGGGTATCTATGAGCAGTTCTTC.

This clonotype has a handful of counts. This chain joins TRBV12-3 or TRBV12-4 and TRBJ2-7, with TRBD1 identical over 7 bases. The length of the CDR3 is 12 residues. Trimming at V came to 6 bases and at J to 4 bases, leaving 3 bases not matched to a gene. In nucleotides, the CDR3 is TGTGCCAGCAGACGGACAGGTTACGAGCAGTACTTC. It encodes CASRRTGYEQYF.

The gene calls are TRBV7-2 and TRBJ2-3; possibly TRBD2 for D (7 bases). Germline V gene sequence: CDR1 SGHTA, CDR2 FQGNSA. Deletions cut 8 bases from V and 2 bases from J, with 11 bases between. This CDR3 has 13 residues. CDR3 loop: CASRGAVTDTQYF. The CDR3 nucleotides are TGTGCCAGCCGGGGGGCGGTCACAGATACGCAGTATTTT.

V usage is TRBV29-1 and J usage is TRBJ1-2, with D possibly matching TRBD1 (5 bases). CDR1 and CDR2 (germline): SQVTM, ANQGSEA. CDR3 length equals 12 residues. V dropped 4 bases and J dropped 6 bases, with 12 bases sitting between them. CDR3 sequence (DNA): TGCAGCGTTGGTTCGGGGCAGGATGGCTACACCTTC. It codes for CSVGSGQDGYTF. Supplemented by reference TRBV29-1 and TRBJ1-2, the full variable domain reads SAVISQKPSRDICQRGTSLTIQCQVDSQVTMMFWYRQQPGQSLTLIATANQGSEATYESGFVIDKFPISRPNLTFSTLTVSNMSPEDSSIYLCSVGSGQDGYTFGSGTRLTVV.

The chain combines TRBV27 with TRBJ2-1; D gene uncertain. Trimming took 6 bases from V and 8 from J, leaving 8 bases between them. Looked up from germline, CDR1 is MNHEY and CDR2 is SMNVEV (reference sequence). This CDR3 has 11 residues. In DNA form, the CDR3 reads TGTGCCAGCAGCTATGGGTATGAGCAGTTCTTC. Translated, it gives CASSYGYEQFF.

This clonotype has only a few counts. The chain couples TRBV6-6 to TRBJ1-4; a weak D match, TRBD1 (6 bases). Looked up from germline, CDR1 is MNHNY and CDR2 is SVGAGI (reference sequence). This CDR3 contains 15 residues. V lost 6 bases, J lost 5 bases, and 16 bases lay in between. Here the CDR3 DNA reads TGTGCCAGCAGGCGAGGGGGGGGTACGAATGAAAAACTGTTTTTT. It codes for CASRRGGGTNEKLFF.

This chain joins TRBV5-5 and TRBJ2-5; 8 bases match TRBD1. The CDR3 covers 14 residues. The J segment lost 5 bases and the V segment lost 6 bases, leaving 9 bases of the junction unmatched. Per germline, CDR1 SGHKS and CDR2 YYEKEE (reference sequence). CDR3 region: CASNNDRGGETQYF. In DNA form, the CDR3 reads TGTGCCAGCAACAACGACAGGGGAGGTGAGACCCAGTACTTC. The whole variable domain, filled in from reference TRBV5-5 and TRBJ2-5, reads DAGVTQSPTHLIKTRGQQVTLRCSPISGHKSVSWYQQVLGQGPQFIFQYYEKEERGRGNFPDRFSARQFPNYSSELNVNALLLGDSALYLCASNNDRGGETQYFGPGTRLLVL.

This clonotype was seen more than once but under ten times. The chain combines TRBV7-9 with TRBJ1-1, with unresolved D. V lost 1 base and J lost 5, with 11 bases in between. CDR1 and CDR2 from the germline V gene are SEHNR and FQNEAQ (reference sequence). The CDR3 spans 14 residues. CDR3 DNA sequence: TGTGCCAGCAGCTTAGAAGCTGGTCCGACTGAAGCTTTCTTT. Protein: CASSLEAGPTEAFF. Looking up the rest from reference TRBV7-9 and TRBJ1-1 gives the full variable domain: DTGVSQNPRHKITKRGQNVTFRCDPISEHNRLYWYRQTLGQGPEFLTYFQNEAQLEKSRLLSDRFSAERPKGSFSTLEIQRTEQGDSAMYLCASSLEAGPTEAFFGQGTRLTVV.

This clonotype was seen only a few times. The V and J genes are TRBV28 and TRBJ2-2; TRBD1 aligns across 8 bases. The length of the CDR3 is 13 residues. V was pared by 10 bases and J by 5 bases, with 6 bases of the junction left unmatched. The germline gives CDR1 MDHEN, CDR2 SYDVKM. The CDR3 DNA reads TGTGCCACCGGACAGGGACGGACCGGGGAGCTGTTTTTT. Residues: CATGQGRTGELFF.

CDR3 loop: CSAMTLGGGNEQYF. The CDR3 DNA reads as TGCAGTGCCATGACCTTGGGTGGGGGGAACGAGCAGTACTTC. The chain joins TRBV20-1 to TRBJ2-5, with D possibly being TRBD2 (6 bases). The end of the DNA aligns better with TRBJ2-7, so the J call may be wrong. The V gene's germline CDR1 is DFQATT and CDR2 SNEGSKA (reference sequence). CDR3 size: 14 residues.

The chain uses TRBV6-2 or TRBV6-3 and TRBJ2-5; D perhaps matches TRBD2 (5 bases). Germline V gene data show CDR1 as MNHEY and CDR2 as SVGEGT. The CDR3 runs to 15 residues. The germline V and J ends were trimmed by 0 bases and 5 bases, with 13 bases remaining between them. CDR3 in DNA: TGTGCCAGCAGTTACTCGAGTTCTGGGAGCGAGACCCAGTACTTC. Amino acid sequence: CASSYSSSGSETQYF.

The gene calls are TRBV10-3 and TRBJ2-1, with D maybe TRBD2 (6 bases). The CDR3 covers 15 residues. V lost 2 bases to trimming and J lost 0 bases, with 8 bases between them. CDR1 ENHRY and CDR2 SYGVKD come from the germline V gene. The CDR3, as DNA: TGTGCCATCAGTGAGATGGGGGGCTCCTACAATGAGCAGTTCTTC. It is translated as CAISEMGGSYNEQFF.

This clonotype was observed a handful of times. The chain combines TRBV4-1 with TRBJ2-1; 7 bases agree with TRBD2. CDR1 and CDR2 (germline): MGHRA, YSYEKL. V lost 0 bases and J lost 4; bases outside the gene matches: 6. This CDR3 has 16 residues. As DNA, the CDR3 is TGCGCCAGCAGCCAAGAATCGGCGGGGGTTTACAATGAGCAGTTCTTC. Translating it yields CASSQESAGVYNEQFF.

This clonotype was seen many times. The gene calls are TRBV29-1 and TRBJ2-7; D is unclear. The germline V gene has CDR1 SQVTM and CDR2 ANQGSEA. V was shortened by 4 bases and J by 0 bases, with 10 bases between the two germline ends. This CDR3 region has 13 residues. Here the CDR3 DNA reads TGCAGCGTTGTTCCCCGGAGCTCCTACGAGCAGTACTTC. It translates to CSVVPRSSYEQYF.

This chain connects TRBV6-6 to TRBJ2-1; D possibly uses TRBD1 or TRBD2 (5 bases each). From germline, CDR1 is MNHNY and CDR2 SVGAGI (reference sequence). The CDR3 is made up of 17 amino acids. V was clipped by 2 bases and J by 6 bases, with 20 bases between them. DNA of the CDR3: TGTGCCAGCAGTTACCGTATGACTCCCGATGGGGGCAATGAGCAGTTCTTC. This encodes CASSYRMTPDGGNEQFF.